The rows below give T cell receptor beta chains drawn from one sample of a study of human T cells and chemical hapten exposure. TCRdb itself ran the RACE reads through MiXCR, one entry per CDR3 protein. This repertoire shows about 270,000 distinct CDR3 sequences, about 7.7% found once; its top ten account for roughly 1.2%. This sample comprised whole blood, obtained in connection with sensitization to the hapten diphenylcyclopropenone (DPC). Receptors originate from a man younger than 30 with alopecia areata. Some clones in this sample may be carry-over from other donors' samples. Each CDR3 is given with its conserved first and last residue. D genes are given only for firm matches. Part of the rows lack a size; the others show once, few, many or a class for expanded clones.

CDR3 | DNA | V | D | size | J
CASSQEYGNYGYTF | TGCGCCAGCAGCCAAGAGTACGGGAACTATGGCTACACCTTC | TRBV4-1 | NA | few | TRBJ1-2
CASSQGQGQNLQETQYF | TGTGCCAGCAGCCAAGGACAGGGTCAGAATCTTCAAGAGACCCAGTACTTC | TRBV3-1 | TRBD1 | NA | TRBJ2-5
CAISKGQGAAEQFF | TGTGCCATCAGCAAGGGACAGGGGGCAGCCGAGCAGTTCTTC | TRBV10-3 | TRBD1 | few | TRBJ2-1
CASSYRTKYNEQFF | TGTGCCAGCAGTTACCGGACAAAGTACAATGAGCAGTTCTTC | TRBV6-2/TRBV6-3 | NA | few | TRBJ2-1
CASSFRTGGTLQETQYF | TGTGCCAGCAGCTTCAGGACAGGGGGAACTCTTCAAGAGACCCAGTACTTC | TRBV7-2 | TRBD1 | many | TRBJ2-5
CASSTDSTGGGETQYF | TGTGCCAGCAGCACTGATTCGACAGGGGGAGGGGAGACCCAGTACTTC | TRBV12-3/TRBV12-4 | TRBD1 | few | TRBJ2-5
CASSGSGVSYNEQFF | TGTGCCAGCAGCGGAAGCGGGGTATCCTACAATGAGCAGTTCTTC | TRBV7-9 | TRBD2 | few | TRBJ2-1
CSSLRIYEQFF | TGCAGTTCCCTTAGAATCTATGAGCAGTTCTTC | TRBV20-1 | NA | few | TRBJ2-1
CASSYSRLAGSSYNEQFF | TGTGCCAGCAGTTACTCTCGACTAGCGGGGAGCTCCTACAATGAGCAGTTCTTC | TRBV6-5 | TRBD2 | few | TRBJ2-1
CASSRRRGLEGNTIYF | TGTGCCAGCAGCCGGCGCAGGGGGCTCGAAGGAAACACCATATATTTT | TRBV5-6 | TRBD1 | NA | TRBJ1-3
CASSVVGGSDEAFF | TGTGCCAGCAGCGTAGTTGGGGGCTCCGATGAAGCTTTCTTT | TRBV9 | NA | many | TRBJ1-1
CASSTGLAGGLYLDNEQFF | TGTGCCAGCAGCACGGGACTAGCGGGGGGCCTCTACTTAGACAATGAGCAGTTCTTC | TRBV9 | TRBD2 | NA | TRBJ2-1
CASSPQAGSQPQHF | TGTGCCAGCAGCCCACAGGCGGGGAGTCAGCCCCAGCATTTT | TRBV7-6 | NA | NA | TRBJ1-5